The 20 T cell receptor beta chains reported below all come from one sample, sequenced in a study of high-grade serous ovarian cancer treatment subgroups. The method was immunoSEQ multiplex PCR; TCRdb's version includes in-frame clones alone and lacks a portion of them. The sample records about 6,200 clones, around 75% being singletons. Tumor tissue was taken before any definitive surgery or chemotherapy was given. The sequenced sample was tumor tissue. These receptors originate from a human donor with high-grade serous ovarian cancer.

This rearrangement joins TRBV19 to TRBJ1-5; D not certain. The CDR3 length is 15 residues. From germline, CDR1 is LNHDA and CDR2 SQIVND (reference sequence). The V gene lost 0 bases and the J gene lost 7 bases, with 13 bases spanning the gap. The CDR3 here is CASSIDPGSWQPQHF. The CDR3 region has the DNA TGTGCCAGTAGTATAGACCCGGGTAGCTGGCAGCCCCAGCATTTT.

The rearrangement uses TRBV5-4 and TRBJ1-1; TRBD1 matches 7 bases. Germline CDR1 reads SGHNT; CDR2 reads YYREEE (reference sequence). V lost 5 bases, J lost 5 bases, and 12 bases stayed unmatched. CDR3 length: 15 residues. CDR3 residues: CASSPSTGRRTEAFF. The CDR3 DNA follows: TGTGCCAGCAGTCCGTCGACAGGGAGAAGGACTGAAGCTTTCTTT.

Here the CDR3 DNA reads TGTGCCTGGAGTTACGGCACAGATACGCAGTATTTT. It codes for CAWSYGTDTQYF. The J gene is TRBJ2-3, the V gene TRBV30; D is uncertain. Trimming took off 2 bases at V and 1 base at J, with 4 bases between the two ends. Germline CDR1 GTSNPN, CDR2 SVGIG (reference sequence). The CDR3 extends over 12 amino acids.

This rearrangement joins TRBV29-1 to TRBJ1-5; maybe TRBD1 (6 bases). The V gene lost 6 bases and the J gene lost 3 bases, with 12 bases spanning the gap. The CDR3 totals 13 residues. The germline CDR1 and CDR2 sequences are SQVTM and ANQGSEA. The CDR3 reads CSVRDNYNQPQHF. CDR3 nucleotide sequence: TGCAGCGTGCGGGACAACTACAATCAGCCCCAGCATTTT.

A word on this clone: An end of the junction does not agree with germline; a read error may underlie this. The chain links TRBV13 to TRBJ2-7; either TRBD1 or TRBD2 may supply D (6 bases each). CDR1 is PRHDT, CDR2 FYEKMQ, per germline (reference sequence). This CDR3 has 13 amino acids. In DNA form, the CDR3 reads TGTGCCAGCAGCTTATTTATGGGGGGCTCGCTACATTTC. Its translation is CASSLFMGGSLHF.

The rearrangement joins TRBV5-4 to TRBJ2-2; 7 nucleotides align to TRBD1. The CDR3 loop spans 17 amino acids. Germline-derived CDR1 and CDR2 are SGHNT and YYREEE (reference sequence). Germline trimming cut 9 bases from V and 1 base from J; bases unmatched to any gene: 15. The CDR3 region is CATRQGLSGGNTGELFF. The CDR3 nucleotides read TGTGCCACCCGACAGGGTTTGAGCGGAGGGAACACCGGGGAGCTGTTTTTT.

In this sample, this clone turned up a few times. CDR3: CASSFNRGYAFF. CDR3 coding DNA: TGTGCCAGCAGTTTCAACAGGGGATACGCTTTCTTT. This chain links TRBV6-1 with TRBJ1-1; TRBD1 matches 7 bases. Germline assignment: CDR1 MNHNS and CDR2 SASEGT. The V segment lost 5 bases and the J segment 11 bases; nucleotides outside the gene matches: 8. The CDR3 is made up of 12 amino acids.

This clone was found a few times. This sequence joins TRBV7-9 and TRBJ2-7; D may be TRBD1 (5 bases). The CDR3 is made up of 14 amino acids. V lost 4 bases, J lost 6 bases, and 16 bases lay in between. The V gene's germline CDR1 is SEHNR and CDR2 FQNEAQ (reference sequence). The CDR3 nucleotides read TGTGCCAGCAGCTCTCCGGTGGGGCTGAGCGAGCAGTACTTC. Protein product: CASSSPVGLSEQYF.

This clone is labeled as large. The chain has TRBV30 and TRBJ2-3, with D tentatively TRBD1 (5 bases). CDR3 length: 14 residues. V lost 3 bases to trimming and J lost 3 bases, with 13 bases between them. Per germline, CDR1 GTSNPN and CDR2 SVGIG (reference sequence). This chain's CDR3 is CAWRGVWVTDTQYF. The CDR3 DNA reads TGTGCCTGGAGAGGGGTCTGGGTAACAGATACGCAGTATTTT.

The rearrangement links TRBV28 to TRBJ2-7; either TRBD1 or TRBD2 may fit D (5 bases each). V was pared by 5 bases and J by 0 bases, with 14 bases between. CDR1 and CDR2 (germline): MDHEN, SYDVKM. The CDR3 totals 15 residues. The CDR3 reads CASSPSGRPSYEQYF. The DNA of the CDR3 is TGTGCCAGCAGTCCGTCGGGGCGGCCCTCCTACGAGCAGTACTTC.

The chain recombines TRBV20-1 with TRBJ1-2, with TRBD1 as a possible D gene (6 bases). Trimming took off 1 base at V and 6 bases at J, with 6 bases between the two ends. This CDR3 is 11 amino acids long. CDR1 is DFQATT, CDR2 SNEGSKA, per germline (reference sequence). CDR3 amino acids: CSARAGDGYTF. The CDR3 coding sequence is TGCAGTGCTAGAGCAGGGGATGGCTACACCTTC.

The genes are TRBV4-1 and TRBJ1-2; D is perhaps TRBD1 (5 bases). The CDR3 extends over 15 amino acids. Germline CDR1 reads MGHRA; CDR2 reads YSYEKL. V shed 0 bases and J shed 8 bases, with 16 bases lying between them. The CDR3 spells CASSQEVRGVGGYTF. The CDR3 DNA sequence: TGCGCCAGCAGCCAAGAGGTGAGAGGGGTTGGCGGCTACACCTTC.

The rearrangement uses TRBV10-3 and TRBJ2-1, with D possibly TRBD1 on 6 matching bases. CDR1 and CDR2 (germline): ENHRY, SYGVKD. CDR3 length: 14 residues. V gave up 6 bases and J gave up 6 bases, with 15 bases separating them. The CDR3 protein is CAIRADRFGNEQFF. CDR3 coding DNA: TGTGCCATCAGAGCCGACAGGTTCGGCAATGAGCAGTTCTTC.

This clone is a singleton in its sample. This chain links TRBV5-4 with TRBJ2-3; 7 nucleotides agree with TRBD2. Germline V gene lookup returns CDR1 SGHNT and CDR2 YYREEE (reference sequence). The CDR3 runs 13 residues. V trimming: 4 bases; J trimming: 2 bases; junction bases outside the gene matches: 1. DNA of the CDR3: TGTGCCAGCAGCCGGGACTACACAGATACGCAGTATTTT. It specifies CASSRDYTDTQYF.

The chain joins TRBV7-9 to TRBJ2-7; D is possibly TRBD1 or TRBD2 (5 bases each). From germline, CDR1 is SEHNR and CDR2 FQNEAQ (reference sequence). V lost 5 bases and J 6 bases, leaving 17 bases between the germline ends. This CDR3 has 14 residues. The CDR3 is CASSPGVGTGEQYF. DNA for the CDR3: TGTGCCAGCAGCCCCGGGGTAGGGACGGGCGAGCAGTACTTC.

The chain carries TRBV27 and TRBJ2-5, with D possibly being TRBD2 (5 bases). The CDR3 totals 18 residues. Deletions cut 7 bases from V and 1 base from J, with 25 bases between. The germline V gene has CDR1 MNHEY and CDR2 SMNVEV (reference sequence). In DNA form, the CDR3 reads TGTGCCAGCATCGAGAGGGAGACCGCCATCGAGCTCCAAGAGACCCAGTACTTC. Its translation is CASIERETAIELQETQYF.

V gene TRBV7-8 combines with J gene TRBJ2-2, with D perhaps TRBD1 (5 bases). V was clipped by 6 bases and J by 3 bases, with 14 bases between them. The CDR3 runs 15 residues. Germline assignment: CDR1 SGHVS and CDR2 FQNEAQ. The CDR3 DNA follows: TGTGCCAGCAGATCAGGGAATACGGACACCGGGGAGCTGTTTTTT. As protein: CASRSGNTDTGELFF.

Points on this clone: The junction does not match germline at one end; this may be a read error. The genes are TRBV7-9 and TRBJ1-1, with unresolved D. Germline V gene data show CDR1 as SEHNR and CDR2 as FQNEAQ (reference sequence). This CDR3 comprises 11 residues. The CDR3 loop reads CASIRNAEAFF. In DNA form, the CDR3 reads TGTGCCAGCATCCGGAACGCTGAAGCTTTCTTT. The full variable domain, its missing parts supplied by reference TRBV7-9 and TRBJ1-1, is DTGVSQNPRHKITKRGQNVTFRCDPISEHNRLYWYRQTLGQGPEFLTYFQNEAQLEKSRLLSDRFSAERPKGSFSTLEIQRTEQGDSAMYLCASIRNAEAFFGQGTRLTVV.

The CDR3 spells CASTERGPGYEQYF. The CDR3 DNA reads as TGTGCCAGCACCGAGAGGGGGCCGGGGTACGAGCAGTACTTC. This rearrangement joins TRBV6-1 to TRBJ2-7; 7 nucleotides align to TRBD1. With V trimmed by 7 bases and J by 4 bases, 10 bases remained unmatched. The V gene's germline CDR1 is MNHNS and CDR2 SASEGT. The CDR3 spans 14 residues.

In nucleotides, the CDR3 is TGTGCCAGCAGCCCGGCCACCGGAGGTCAGCCCCAGCATTTT. The encoded protein is CASSPATGGQPQHF. The chain uses TRBV25-1 and TRBJ1-5; no clear D gene. Trimming took off 6 bases at V and 6 bases at J, with 15 bases between the two ends. The germline gives CDR1 MGHDK, CDR2 SYGVNS. The CDR3 runs to 14 residues.